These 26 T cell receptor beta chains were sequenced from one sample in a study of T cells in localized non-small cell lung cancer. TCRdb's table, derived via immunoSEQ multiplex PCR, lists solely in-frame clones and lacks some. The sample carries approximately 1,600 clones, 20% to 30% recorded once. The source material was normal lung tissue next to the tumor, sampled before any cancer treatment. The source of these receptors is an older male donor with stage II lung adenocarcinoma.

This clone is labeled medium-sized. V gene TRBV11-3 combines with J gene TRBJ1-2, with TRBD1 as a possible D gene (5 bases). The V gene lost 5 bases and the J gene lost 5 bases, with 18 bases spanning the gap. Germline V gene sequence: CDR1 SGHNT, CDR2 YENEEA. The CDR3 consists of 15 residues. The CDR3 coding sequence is TGTGCCAGCAGCCCATCCGACTCAGGGAAATATGGCTACACCTTC. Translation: CASSPSDSGKYGYTF.

CDR3 bases: TGCGCCAGCAGTCGACAGAGCGCGACCCCCGGGGAGCTGTTTTTT. Its protein product is CASSRQSATPGELFF. The gene calls are TRBV10-2 and TRBJ2-2, with a possible D match to TRBD1 (5 bases). V was shortened by 5 bases and J by 6 bases, with 16 bases between the two germline ends. This CDR3 has 15 amino acids. The germline CDR1 and CDR2 sequences are WSHSY and SAAADI.

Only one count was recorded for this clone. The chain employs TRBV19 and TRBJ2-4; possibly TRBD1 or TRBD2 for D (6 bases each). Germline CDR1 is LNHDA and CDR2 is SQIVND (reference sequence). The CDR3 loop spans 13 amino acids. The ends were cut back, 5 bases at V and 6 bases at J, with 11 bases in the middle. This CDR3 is CASSLRGANIQYF. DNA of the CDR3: TGTGCCAGTAGTTTAAGGGGGGCAAACATTCAGTACTTC.

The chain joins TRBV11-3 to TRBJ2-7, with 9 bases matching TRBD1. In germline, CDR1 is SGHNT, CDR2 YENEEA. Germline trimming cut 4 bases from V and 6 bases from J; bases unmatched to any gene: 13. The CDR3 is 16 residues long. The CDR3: CASSSPRDRVPLEQYF. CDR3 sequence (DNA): TGTGCCAGCAGCTCCCCCCGGGACAGGGTACCCCTCGAGCAGTACTTC.

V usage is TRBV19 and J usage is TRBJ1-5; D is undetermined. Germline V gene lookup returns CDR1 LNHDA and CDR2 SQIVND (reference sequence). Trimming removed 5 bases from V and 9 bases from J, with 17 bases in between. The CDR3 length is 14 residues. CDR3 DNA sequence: TGTGCCAGTAGTCCAGGACCCCGAGGATGGCCCCAGCATTTT. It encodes CASSPGPRGWPQHF.

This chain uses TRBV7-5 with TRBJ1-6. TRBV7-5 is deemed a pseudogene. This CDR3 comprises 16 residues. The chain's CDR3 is CASSSPGLGDNSPLHF. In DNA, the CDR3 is TGTGCCAGCAGCTCCCCCGGTCTAGGTGATAATTCACCCCTCCACTTT.

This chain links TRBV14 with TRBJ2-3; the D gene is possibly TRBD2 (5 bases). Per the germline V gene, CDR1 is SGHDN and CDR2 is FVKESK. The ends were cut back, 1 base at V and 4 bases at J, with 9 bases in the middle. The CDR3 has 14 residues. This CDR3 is CASSQGLAADTQYF. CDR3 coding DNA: TGTGCCAGCAGCCAAGGGCTAGCTGCAGATACGCAGTATTTT.

Written as DNA, the CDR3 is TGTGCCAGCAGCGTTTATGACAGGACGTCTTCCTATGGCTACACCTTC. This encodes CASSVYDRTSSYGYTF. V usage is TRBV9 and J usage is TRBJ1-2; D perhaps matches TRBD1 (6 bases). Trimming cost V 2 bases and J 4 bases, with 18 bases left between them. The CDR3 is made up of 16 amino acids. The germline V gene has CDR1 SGDLS and CDR2 YYNGEE.

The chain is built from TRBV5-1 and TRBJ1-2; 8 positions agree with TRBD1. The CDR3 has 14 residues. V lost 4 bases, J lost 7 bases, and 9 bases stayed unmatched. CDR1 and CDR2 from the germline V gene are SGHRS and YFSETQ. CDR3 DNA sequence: TGCGCCAGCAGCCCGGGACAGGAGGGGAGTGGCTACACCTTC. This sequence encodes CASSPGQEGSGYTF.

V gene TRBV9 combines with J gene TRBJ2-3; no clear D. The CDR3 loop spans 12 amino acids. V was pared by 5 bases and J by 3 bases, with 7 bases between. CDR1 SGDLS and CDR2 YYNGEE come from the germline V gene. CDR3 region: CASSSITDTQYF. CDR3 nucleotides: TGTGCCAGCAGTTCAATTACAGATACGCAGTATTTT. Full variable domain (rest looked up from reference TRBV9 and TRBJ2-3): DSGVTQTPKHLITATGQRVTLRCSPRSGDLSVYWYQQSLDQGLQFLIQYYNGEERAKGNILERFSAQQFPDLHSELNLSSLELGDSALYFCASSSITDTQYFGPGTRLTVL.

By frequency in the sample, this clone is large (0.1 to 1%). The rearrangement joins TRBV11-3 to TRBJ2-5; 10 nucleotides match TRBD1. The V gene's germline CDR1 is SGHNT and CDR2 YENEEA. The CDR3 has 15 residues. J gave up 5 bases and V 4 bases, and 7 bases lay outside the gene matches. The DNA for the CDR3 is TGTGCCAGCAGCTCCCGGGACAGGGGCTGGGAGACCCAGTACTTC. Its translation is CASSSRDRGWETQYF.

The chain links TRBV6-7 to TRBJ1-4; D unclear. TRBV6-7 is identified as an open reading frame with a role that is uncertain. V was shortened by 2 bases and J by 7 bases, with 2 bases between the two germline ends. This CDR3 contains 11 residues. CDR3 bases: TGTGCCAGCAGTTACGGTGAAAAACTGTTTTTT. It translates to CASSYGEKLFF.

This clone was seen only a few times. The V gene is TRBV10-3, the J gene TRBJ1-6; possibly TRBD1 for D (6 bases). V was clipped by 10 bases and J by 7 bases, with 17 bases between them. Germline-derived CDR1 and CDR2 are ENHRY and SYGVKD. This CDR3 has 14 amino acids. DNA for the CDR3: TGTGCCACATCGGTTGGGGGACAAAATTCACCCCTCCACTTT. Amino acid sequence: CATSVGGQNSPLHF.

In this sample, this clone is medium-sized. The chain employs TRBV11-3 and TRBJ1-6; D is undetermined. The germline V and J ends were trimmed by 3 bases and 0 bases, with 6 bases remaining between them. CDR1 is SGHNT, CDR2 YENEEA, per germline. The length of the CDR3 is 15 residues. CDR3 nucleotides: TGTGCCAGCAGCTTTGGCAGCTCCTATAATTCACCCCTCCACTTT. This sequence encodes CASSFGSSYNSPLHF.

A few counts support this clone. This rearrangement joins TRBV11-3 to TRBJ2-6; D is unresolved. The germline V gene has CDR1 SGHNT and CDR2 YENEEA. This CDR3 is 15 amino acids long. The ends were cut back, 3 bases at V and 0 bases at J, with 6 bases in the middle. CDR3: CASSLGNSGANVLTF. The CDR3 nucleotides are TGTGCCAGCAGCTTGGGGAACTCTGGGGCCAACGTCCTGACTTTC.

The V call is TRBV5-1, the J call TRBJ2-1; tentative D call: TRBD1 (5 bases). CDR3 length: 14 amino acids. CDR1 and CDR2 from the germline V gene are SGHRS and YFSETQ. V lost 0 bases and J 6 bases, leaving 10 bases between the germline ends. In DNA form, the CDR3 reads TGCGCCAGCAGCTTGGAACAGACAGCCAATGAGCAGTTCTTC. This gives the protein CASSLEQTANEQFF.

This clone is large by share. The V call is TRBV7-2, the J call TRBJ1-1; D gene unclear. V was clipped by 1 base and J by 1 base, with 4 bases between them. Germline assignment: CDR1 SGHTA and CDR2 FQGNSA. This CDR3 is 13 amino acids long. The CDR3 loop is CASSLGQNTEAFF. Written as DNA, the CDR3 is TGTGCCAGCAGCTTAGGACAGAACACTGAAGCTTTCTTT.

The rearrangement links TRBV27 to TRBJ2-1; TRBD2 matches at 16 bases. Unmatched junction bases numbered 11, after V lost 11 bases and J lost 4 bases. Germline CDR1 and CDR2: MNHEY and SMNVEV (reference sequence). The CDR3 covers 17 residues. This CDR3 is CASSGTSGGASYNEQFF. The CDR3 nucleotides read TGTGCCTCTTCCGGGACTAGCGGGGGGGCATCGTACAATGAGCAGTTCTTC.

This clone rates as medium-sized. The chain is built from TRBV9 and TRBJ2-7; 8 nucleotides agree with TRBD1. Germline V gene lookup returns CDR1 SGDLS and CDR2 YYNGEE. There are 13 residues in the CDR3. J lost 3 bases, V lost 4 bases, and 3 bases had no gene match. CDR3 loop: CASSTGQGYEQYF. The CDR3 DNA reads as TGTGCCAGCAGCACCGGACAGGGCTACGAGCAGTACTTC.

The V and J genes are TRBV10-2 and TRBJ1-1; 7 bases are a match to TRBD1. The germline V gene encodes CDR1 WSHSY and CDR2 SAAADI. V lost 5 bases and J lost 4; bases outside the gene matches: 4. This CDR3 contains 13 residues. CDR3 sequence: CASSPGQVTEAFF. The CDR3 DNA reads TGCGCCAGCAGTCCCGGACAGGTCACTGAAGCTTTCTTT.

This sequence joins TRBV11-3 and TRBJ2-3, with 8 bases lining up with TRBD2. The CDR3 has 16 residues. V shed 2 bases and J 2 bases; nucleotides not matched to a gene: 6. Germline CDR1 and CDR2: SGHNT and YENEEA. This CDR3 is CASSLLLAATTDTQYF. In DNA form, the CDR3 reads TGTGCCAGCAGCTTACTACTAGCGGCCACCACAGATACGCAGTATTTT.

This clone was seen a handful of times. CDR3 nucleotide sequence: TGTGCCAGTAGAGGAGTCGCAACTAATGAAAAACTGTTTTTT. This codes for CASRGVATNEKLFF. The V gene is TRBV19, the J gene TRBJ1-4; D is ambiguous. Germline V gives CDR1 LNHDA, CDR2 SQIVND (reference sequence). The CDR3 is made up of 14 amino acids. V lost 6 bases and J lost 0, with 8 bases in between.

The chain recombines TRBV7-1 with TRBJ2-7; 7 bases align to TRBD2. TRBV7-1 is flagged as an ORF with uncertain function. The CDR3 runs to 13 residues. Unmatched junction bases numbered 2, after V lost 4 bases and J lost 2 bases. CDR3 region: CASSWEGTYEQYF. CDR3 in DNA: TGTGCCAGCAGCTGGGAGGGGACCTACGAGCAGTACTTC.

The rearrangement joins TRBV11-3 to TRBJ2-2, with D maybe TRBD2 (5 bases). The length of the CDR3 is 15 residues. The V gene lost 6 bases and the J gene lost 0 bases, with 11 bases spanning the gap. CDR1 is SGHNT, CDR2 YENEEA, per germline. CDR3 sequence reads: CASRMRAANTGELFF. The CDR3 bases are TGTGCCAGCAGGATGAGGGCGGCGAACACCGGGGAGCTGTTTTTT.

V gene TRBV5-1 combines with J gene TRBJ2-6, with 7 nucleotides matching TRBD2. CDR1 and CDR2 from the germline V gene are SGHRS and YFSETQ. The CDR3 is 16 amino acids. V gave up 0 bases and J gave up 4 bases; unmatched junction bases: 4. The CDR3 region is CASSLGGGPGANVLTF. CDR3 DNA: TGCGCCAGCAGCTTGGGGGGGGGTCCGGGGGCCAACGTCCTGACTTTC.

The CDR3 here is CASSSAGTSGQETQYF. CDR3 bases: TGTGCCAGCAGCAGCGCGGGAACTAGCGGCCAAGAGACCCAGTACTTC. This chain joins TRBV11-3 and TRBJ2-5, with TRBD2 matching over 8 bases. There are 16 residues in the CDR3. V was clipped by 5 bases and J by 1 base; unmatched bases: 9. Per germline, CDR1 SGHNT and CDR2 YENEEA. Supplemented by reference TRBV11-3 and TRBJ2-5, the full variable domain reads EAGVVQSPRYKIIEKKQPVAFWCNPISGHNTLYWYLQNLGQGPELLIRYENEEAVDDSQLPKDRFSAERLKGVDSTLKIQPAELGDSAVYLCASSSAGTSGQETQYFGPGTRLLVL.